The 10 T cell receptor beta chains reported below all come from one sample, sequenced in a study of cytomegalovirus exposure and HLA in healthy donors. The study ran its PCR with 60 Vbeta and 13 Jbeta primers. Using immunoSEQ multiplex PCR, the repertoire was profiled, and TCRdb retains in-frame clones only, with some absent. The listing records about 130,000 clones. Sequencing input: PBMCs. These receptors came from a woman in her fifties or sixties in good health and CMV-seronegative.

This sequence joins TRBV7-6 and TRBJ1-5; weak D call: TRBD1 (6 bases). CDR1 SGHVS and CDR2 FNYEAQ come from the germline V gene. The CDR3 spans 14 residues. V dropped 1 base and J dropped 7 bases, with 11 bases sitting between them. The CDR3 bases are TGTGCCAGCAGCTTAGGCAGGGGTCAACAGCCCCAGCATTTT. Protein product: CASSLGRGQQPQHF.

The chain has TRBV9 and TRBJ2-2; D is perhaps TRBD2 (6 bases). CDR3 size: 15 residues. The germline CDR1 and CDR2 sequences are SGDLS and YYNGEE. V shed 5 bases and J shed 6 bases, with 17 bases lying between them. As DNA, the CDR3 is TGTGCCAGCAGGACACATTCCGGGAGCGCCGGGGAGCTGTTTTTT. Amino acids: CASRTHSGSAGELFF.

The rearrangement uses TRBV28 and TRBJ1-5; TRBD1 aligns across 10 bases. With V trimmed by 3 bases and J by 7 bases, 9 bases remained unmatched. The CDR3 loop spans 16 amino acids. Germline CDR1 MDHEN, CDR2 SYDVKM. The CDR3 loop reads CASSFAGTGERQPQHF. CDR3 DNA: TGTGCCAGCAGTTTTGCCGGGACAGGGGAGAGGCAGCCCCAGCATTTT.

The chain has TRBV11-2 and TRBJ1-4; D unresolved. Looked up from germline, CDR1 is SGHAT and CDR2 is FQNNGV. The CDR3 length is 14 residues. The V end lost 1 base, the J end lost 8 bases, and 11 bases lay between the germline ends. This chain's CDR3 is CASSLGLVKEKLFF. In nucleotides, the CDR3 is TGTGCCAGCAGCTTAGGATTAGTGAAGGAAAAACTGTTTTTT.

V is TRBV9 and J is TRBJ2-2; D might be TRBD2 (5 bases). Between the trimmed V and J ends, which lost 0 bases and 0 bases, there was a span of 9 bases. CDR1 and CDR2 (germline): SGDLS, YYNGEE. The CDR3 consists of 16 residues. The CDR3 spells CASSVEPLANTGELFF. CDR3 in DNA: TGTGCCAGCAGCGTAGAGCCACTAGCGAACACCGGGGAGCTGTTTTTT.

In DNA form, the CDR3 reads TGTGCCAGCAGCTTCGGACAGGGAGATCAGCCCCAGCATTTT. This codes for CASSFGQGDQPQHF. The genes are TRBV7-9 and TRBJ1-5; 8 nucleotides align to TRBD1. Germline lookup yields CDR1 SEHNR and CDR2 FQNEAQ (reference sequence). CDR3 length equals 14 residues. The J segment lost 5 bases and the V segment lost 3 bases, leaving 3 bases of the junction unmatched.

The rearrangement joins TRBV9 to TRBJ1-1; tentatively, D is TRBD1 (5 bases). Germline CDR1 SGDLS, CDR2 YYNGEE. This CDR3 comprises 15 residues. Trimming pared 4 bases from V and 5 bases from J, leaving 18 bases between. This chain's CDR3 is CASSSPDWGGTEAFF. The CDR3 DNA reads as TGTGCCAGCAGCTCCCCGGATTGGGGGGGGACTGAAGCTTTCTTT.

With regard to this clone: Germline and junction disagree at one end, which may indicate a read error. Other DNA variants within this sample encode the same CDR3. This chain joins TRBV19 and TRBJ2-7; possible D gene TRBD1, 6 bases. The CDR3 spans 14 residues. Germline V lookup: CDR1 LNHDA, CDR2 SQIVND (reference sequence). CDR3 amino acids: CASSADRNSYEQYF. In nucleotides, the CDR3 is TGCGCCAGTAGTGCGGACAGAAACTCCTACGAGCAGTACTTC.

The chain links TRBV2 to TRBJ1-5; perhaps TRBD1 as D (6 bases). The CDR3 has 17 residues. V gave up 8 bases and J gave up 0 bases, with 20 bases separating them. Germline values: CDR1 SNHLY, CDR2 FYNNEI. CDR3 DNA sequence: TGTGCCAGCGGCTCTAGGGGGGCGGGGGATAGCAATCAGCCCCAGCATTTT. It translates to CASGSRGAGDSNQPQHF.

The gene calls are TRBV6-5 and TRBJ2-1, with TRBD1 as a possible D gene (5 bases). CDR1 is MNHEY and CDR2 is SVGAGI in the germline V gene. The germline V and J ends were trimmed by 5 bases and 3 bases, with 14 bases remaining between them. The CDR3 extends over 15 amino acids. The CDR3 nucleotides read TGTGCCAGCAGTCTAAGCACAGGTGACTACAATGAGCAGTTCTTC. Translating gives CASSLSTGDYNEQFF.